This T cell receptor (beta chain) was recorded in a study of blood T cell repertoires in COVID-19 (dated by TCRdb to 2020 to 2021). About the full investigation: The collaborator samples originated in the United States, Italy and Spain and spanned the acute and convalescent phases of COVID-19. The samples were drawn from two sources: the first 160 participants of the ongoing ImmuneRACE study, and fewer than 1,500 subjects contributed by 6 global collaborators. Sample metadata almost always included a de-identified subject ID, COVID-19 status, age in years and sex. The repertoires were released in a freely available public database intended as a resource for research on the immune response to SARS-CoV-2. The material from the prospective study consisted of cDNA or gDNA derived from T cells, B-cell-depleted T cells, or PBMCs. Subjects who had been exposed to COVID-19, were actively infected with it, or had recovered from it provided the deeply sampled blood TCRbeta repertoires that made up the dataset. Where HLA class I and class II types were available, the types were taken from metadata supplied by the sample provider, not from assay-based typing.

General conclusions and limits of the study: How much clinical and demographic metadata was included differed by source and by participant, and the metadata was provided uncurated.

Counted from cysteine to phenylalanine, this CDR3 has 15 amino acids. Just the 45-base CDR3 DNA is kept, in frame starting at base 1. Based on the germline V gene, the CDR1 and CDR2 sequences are MDHEN and SYDVKM. Trimming leaves V shorter by 2 bases and J shorter by 2 bases, with the junction holding 6 bases beyond the gene matches. A remark on this clone: Its antigen remains unidentified. Base-call qualities are not available, and no considerably larger clone is one nucleotide away.

The immunoSEQ Assay, a bias-controlled multiplex PCR, was used to amplify TCRbeta CDR3 regions from genomic DNA. As for how the authors treated the data: Within the assay, amplification of reference gene primers was used to estimate how many nucleated cells each sample contained. To quantify the absolute abundance of each unique TCRbeta CDR3 rearrangement, sequence reads were collapsed and filtered. For each sample, productive Simpson clonality was calculated as the square root of Simpson's diversity index across productive rearrangements. In its TCRdb copy, this immuneACCESS table keeps in-frame sequences only and misses some clones. Where compared with another copy, unresolved V genes explain less than half of these, and the others have no known cause. Clonal size and the V and J genes are those of that table, whereas D and trimming came from the DNA. This sample is represented by some 270,000 clones; 75% to 95% of them were singletons. About 3% of the sample is in the top ten clones.

In the prospective study, participants were about 18 to 100 years old, resided in about 25 geographic areas of the United States, and were enrolled through a virtual design. In the prospective study, cohorts were assigned on the basis of participant-reported clinical history obtained from a screening survey and a study questionnaire. Exposed participants had been in contact, within 2 weeks of entering the study, with a person who had a PCR-confirmed or clinician-diagnosed case of COVID-19. In the prospective study, whole blood, serum and a nasopharyngeal or oropharyngeal swab were collected from each participant by mobile phlebotomists. Participants in the prospective study had the option to provide additional blood draws and questionnaires over an approximately 2-month period. Before DNA extraction, blood samples from the prospective study were shipped at room temperature or frozen.

This TCR derives from a man aged 35-49 years who had been exposed to COVID-19. Sequencing was done on a sample of PBMCs or T cells enriched from blood (not recorded which). The V gene is TRBV28 and the J gene is TRBJ2-7, with 7 central nucleotides matching TRBD1. The CDR3 sequence is CASSLPIGTAYEQYF. Read as DNA, the sequence is TGTGCCAGCAGTTTACCCATAGGGACAGCCTACGAGCAGTACTTC.